Each of the 5 T cell receptor beta chains below was sequenced from the same sample in a study of cytomegalovirus exposure and HLA in healthy donors. PCR involved 60 Vbeta and 13 Jbeta primers. Sequenced by immunoSEQ multiplex PCR; TCRdb stores in-frame clones only, minus some. The sample lists more than 95,000 clones, more than 65% occurring once. The sample comprised PBMCs. These receptors originate from a man aged 35 to 55 in good health and CMV-seropositive.

This chain connects TRBV5-1 to TRBJ2-5; 7 bases fit TRBD1. Germline V gene lookup returns CDR1 SGHRS and CDR2 YFSETQ. V was clipped by 5 bases and J by 5 bases; unmatched bases: 6. The CDR3 spans 13 residues. The CDR3 here is CASSQGQTETQYF. The CDR3 bases are TGCGCCAGCAGTCAGGGACAGACGGAGACCCAGTACTTC.

Concerning this clone itself: The junction and the germline gene differ at one end; a read error may be behind it. The V and J genes are TRBV6-1 and TRBJ1-2, with D unresolved. The CDR3 has 15 amino acids. The germline V gene encodes CDR1 MNHNS and CDR2 SASEGT. CDR3 bases: TGTGCCAGCAGGGAAGAGTTAACTACGGGCGGGGGCTACACCTTC. It yields the protein CASREELTTGGGYTF.

This clone was seen a few times. The chain is built from TRBV7-9 and TRBJ2-3; TRBD2 aligns across 8 bases. V was clipped by 8 bases and J by 1 base; unmatched bases: 8. This CDR3 is 15 amino acids long. Germline-derived CDR1 and CDR2 are SEHNR and FQNEAQ (reference sequence). CDR3 loop: CASPGRRGGTDTQYF. DNA for the CDR3: TGTGCCAGCCCGGGGCGGCGGGGGGGCACAGATACGCAGTATTTT.

The chain employs TRBV7-2 and TRBJ2-5, with 9 bases matching TRBD2. Trimming cost V 3 bases and J 6 bases; bases outside gene matches: 2. Per the germline V gene, CDR1 is SGHTA and CDR2 is FQGNSA. The CDR3 has 13 amino acids. The CDR3 sequence: CASSFSGSQTQYF. CDR3 bases: TGTGCCAGCAGCTTTAGCGGGAGTCAGACCCAGTACTTC.

The chain employs TRBV5-4 and TRBJ2-5; tentative D call: TRBD1 (6 bases). Germline V gene lookup returns CDR1 SGHNT and CDR2 YYREEE (reference sequence). This CDR3 contains 15 residues. V gave up 4 bases and J gave up 3 bases, with 16 bases separating them. The CDR3 loop is CASSNSGTKEETQYF. The DNA for the CDR3 is TGTGCCAGCAGCAATTCCGGGACAAAAGAAGAGACCCAGTACTTC.